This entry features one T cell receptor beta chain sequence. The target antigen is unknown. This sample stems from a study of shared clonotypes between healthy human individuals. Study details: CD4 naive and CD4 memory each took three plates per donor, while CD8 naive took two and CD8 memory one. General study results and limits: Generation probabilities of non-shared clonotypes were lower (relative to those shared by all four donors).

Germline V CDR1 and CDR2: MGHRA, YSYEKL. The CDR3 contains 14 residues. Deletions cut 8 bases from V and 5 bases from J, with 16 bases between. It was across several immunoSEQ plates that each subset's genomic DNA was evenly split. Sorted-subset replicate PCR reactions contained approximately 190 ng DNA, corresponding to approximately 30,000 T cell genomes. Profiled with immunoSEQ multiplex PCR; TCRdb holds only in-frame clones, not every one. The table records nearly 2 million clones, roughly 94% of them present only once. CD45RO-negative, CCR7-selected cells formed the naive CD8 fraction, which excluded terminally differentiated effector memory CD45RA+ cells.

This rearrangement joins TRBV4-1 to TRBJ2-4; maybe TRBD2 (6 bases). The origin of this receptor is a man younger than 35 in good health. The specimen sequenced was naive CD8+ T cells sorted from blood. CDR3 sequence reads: CASASGRGENIQYF. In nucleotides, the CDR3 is TGCGCCAGCGCCTCGGGGCGCGGGGAAAACATTCAGTACTTC.